These T cell receptor beta chains were read from a single sample in a study of blood T cell repertoires in COVID-19. The assay was immunoSEQ multiplex PCR, and TCRdb's table has in-frame clones only and misses some. Of some 80,000 clones listed, 88% are singletons. Sequencing used peripheral blood. The receptors shown here come from a human donor in a cohort sampled during active COVID-19. CDR3s include the opening cysteine and the closing phenylalanine or tryptophan. The order of the fields is clone size, V gene, D gene, J gene, CDR3 protein, CDR3 DNA. D genes are given only for firm matches. Size is omitted from some rows. Given values are once, few, many or a class for expanded clones.

clone size: -
V gene: TRBV11-2
D gene: TRBD1
J gene: TRBJ1-2
CDR3 protein: CASSLGQGGNYGYTF
CDR3 DNA: TGTGCCAGCAGCTTAGGACAGGGAGGAAACTATGGCTACACCTTC

clone size: -
V gene: TRBV6-2/TRBV6-3
D gene: -
J gene: TRBJ1-2
CDR3 protein: CASSYITLNYGYTF
CDR3 DNA: TGTGCCAGCAGTTATATAACTTTAAACTATGGCTACACCTTC

clone size: once
V gene: TRBV6-6
D gene: TRBD1
J gene: TRBJ2-7
CDR3 protein: CASINGQGNSYEQYF
CDR3 DNA: TGTGCCAGCATCAATGGACAGGGGAACTCCTACGAGCAGTACTTC

clone size: once
V gene: TRBV6-5
D gene: -
J gene: TRBJ2-1
CDR3 protein: CASSYSQGGNEQFF
CDR3 DNA: TGTGCCAGCAGTTACTCACAGGGTGGGAATGAGCAGTTCTTC

clone size: -
V gene: TRBV3-1/TRBV3-2
D gene: -
J gene: TRBJ1-6
CDR3 protein: CASSQDVRPSYNSPLHF
CDR3 DNA: TGTGCCAGCAGCCAAGATGTGAGGCCGTCCTATAATTCACCCCTCCACTTT

clone size: few
V gene: TRBV7-3
D gene: TRBD1
J gene: TRBJ1-2
CDR3 protein: CASSLTQTGVGGYTF
CDR3 DNA: TGTGCCAGCAGCTTAACCCAGACAGGGGTTGGTGGCTACACCTTC

clone size: -
V gene: TRBV28
D gene: -
J gene: TRBJ2-3
CDR3 protein: CASSSVAGRKQYF
CDR3 DNA: TGTGCCAGCAGCTCTGTTGCAGGGAGGAAGCAGTATTTT

clone size: -
V gene: TRBV6-6
D gene: TRBD1
J gene: TRBJ2-7
CDR3 protein: CASSSGTGRLEQYF
CDR3 DNA: TGTGCCAGCAGTTCCGGGACAGGTCGGTTAGAGCAGTACTTC

clone size: -
V gene: TRBV28
D gene: -
J gene: TRBJ1-1
CDR3 protein: CASGGRAERMNTEAFF
CDR3 DNA: TGTGCCAGTGGCGGCAGGGCAGAGAGAATGAACACTGAAGCTTTCTTT

clone size: -
V gene: TRBV24-1
D gene: TRBD1
J gene: TRBJ2-2
CDR3 protein: CATSDFPTGTNTGELFF
CDR3 DNA: TGTGCCACCAGTGATTTTCCGACAGGGACGAACACCGGGGAGCTGTTTTTT

clone size: medium-sized
V gene: TRBV19
D gene: -
J gene: TRBJ2-7
CDR3 protein: CASSTQTLPYEQYF
CDR3 DNA: TGTGCCAGTAGTACCCAGACACTGCCCTACGAGCAGTACTTC

clone size: -
V gene: TRBV27
D gene: TRBD1
J gene: TRBJ1-5
CDR3 protein: CASSDRQGDSNQPQHF
CDR3 DNA: TGTGCCAGCAGTGACAGACAGGGGGATAGCAATCAGCCCCAGCATTTT

clone size: -
V gene: TRBV6-5
D gene: -
J gene: TRBJ2-1
CDR3 protein: CASSYSMGSRVDEQFF
CDR3 DNA: TGTGCCAGCAGTTACTCGATGGGGTCGCGGGTAGATGAGCAGTTCTTC

clone size: -
V gene: TRBV29-1
D gene: TRBD2
J gene: TRBJ2-1
CDR3 protein: CSVDGLGPEQFF
CDR3 DNA: TGCAGCGTTGACGGACTAGGTCCTGAGCAGTTCTTC

clone size: -
V gene: TRBV27
D gene: -
J gene: TRBJ2-1
CDR3 protein: CASSPGQSRSYNEQFF
CDR3 DNA: TGTGCCAGCAGTCCCGGACAGTCGAGGTCCTACAATGAGCAGTTCTTC

clone size: -
V gene: TRBV7-2
D gene: TRBD2
J gene: TRBJ2-7
CDR3 protein: CASSFQRGGLYEQYF
CDR3 DNA: TGTGCCAGCAGCTTTCAGCGGGGGGGCCTCTACGAGCAGTACTTC

clone size: -
V gene: TRBV23-1
D gene: TRBD2
J gene: TRBJ2-5
CDR3 protein: CASSQSTRGKPSGGAGETQYF
CDR3 DNA: TGCGCCAGCAGTCAATCGACCAGAGGAAAGCCTAGCGGGGGGGCCGGAGAGACCCAGTACTTC

clone size: -
V gene: TRBV9
D gene: -
J gene: TRBJ2-5
CDR3 protein: CASSGGGAQETQYF
CDR3 DNA: TGTGCCAGCAGCGGCGGAGGCGCCCAAGAGACCCAGTACTTC

clone size: few
V gene: TRBV4-3
D gene: -
J gene: TRBJ2-5
CDR3 protein: CASSQDSGVLKTQYF
CDR3 DNA: TGCGCCAGCAGCCAAGATTCCGGGGTTCTGAAGACCCAGTACTTC

clone size: -
V gene: TRBV7-2
D gene: TRBD2
J gene: TRBJ2-4
CDR3 protein: CASTPGASGGLAKNIQYF
CDR3 DNA: TGTGCCAGCACCCCAGGGGCCAGCGGGGGACTAGCCAAAAACATTCAGTACTTC

clone size: -
V gene: TRBV6-5
D gene: TRBD1
J gene: TRBJ2-3
CDR3 protein: CASGTGPRDTQYF
CDR3 DNA: TGTGCCAGCGGGACAGGGCCGCGGGATACGCAGTATTTT

clone size: -
V gene: TRBV7-6
D gene: TRBD2
J gene: TRBJ2-1
CDR3 protein: CASSQGLASYNEQFF
CDR3 DNA: TGTGCCAGCAGCCAGGGACTAGCGTCTTACAATGAGCAGTTCTTC

clone size: -
V gene: TRBV6-1
D gene: TRBD2
J gene: TRBJ2-5
CDR3 protein: CASSEGGLAGKETQYF
CDR3 DNA: TGTGCCAGCAGTGAAGGGGGACTAGCGGGAAAAGAGACCCAGTACTTC

clone size: -
V gene: TRBV6-5
D gene: -
J gene: TRBJ2-6
CDR3 protein: CASSYWGAGANVLTF
CDR3 DNA: TGTGCCAGCAGTTACTGGGGCGCTGGGGCCAACGTCCTGACTTTC

clone size: -
V gene: TRBV9
D gene: -
J gene: TRBJ1-1
CDR3 protein: CASSGTVLNTEAFF
CDR3 DNA: TGTGCCAGCAGCGGGACAGTCTTGAACACTGAAGCTTTCTTT

clone size: few
V gene: TRBV4-2
D gene: TRBD2
J gene: TRBJ2-1
CDR3 protein: CASSREKTSGSNNNEQFF
CDR3 DNA: TGTGCCAGCAGCCGCGAAAAGACTAGCGGGAGTAATAATAATGAGCAGTTCTTC

clone size: -
V gene: TRBV11-3
D gene: TRBD1
J gene: TRBJ1-3
CDR3 protein: CASSQGASGNTIYF
CDR3 DNA: TGTGCCAGCAGCCAGGGGGCCTCTGGAAACACCATATATTTT

clone size: -
V gene: TRBV12-1
D gene: -
J gene: TRBJ1-1
CDR3 protein: CASKPGEENTEAFF
CDR3 DNA: TGTGCCAGCAAGCCGGGAGAGGAGAACACTGAAGCTTTCTTT

clone size: -
V gene: TRBV5-1
D gene: -
J gene: TRBJ2-5
CDR3 protein: CASSLVGTSQETQYF
CDR3 DNA: TGCGCCAGCAGCTTGGTGGGCACAAGCCAGGAGACCCAGTACTTC

clone size: -
V gene: TRBV4-3
D gene: -
J gene: TRBJ1-3
CDR3 protein: CASSQASSRPGNTIYF
CDR3 DNA: TGCGCCAGCAGCCAAGCCTCCTCCAGGCCTGGAAACACCATATATTTT

clone size: -
V gene: TRBV6-5
D gene: -
J gene: TRBJ1-1
CDR3 protein: CASRMTGLNTEAFF
CDR3 DNA: TGTGCCAGCAGGATGACAGGTTTGAACACTGAAGCTTTCTTT

clone size: -
V gene: TRBV7-2
D gene: TRBD1
J gene: TRBJ1-6
CDR3 protein: CASSRTGGSPLHF
CDR3 DNA: TGTGCCAGCAGTCGGACAGGGGGTTCACCCCTCCACTTT

clone size: -
V gene: TRBV27
D gene: TRBD1
J gene: TRBJ2-7
CDR3 protein: CASSMATGQGASEQYF
CDR3 DNA: TGTGCCAGCAGCATGGCTACGGGACAGGGGGCCAGCGAGCAGTACTTC

clone size: once
V gene: TRBV3-1/TRBV3-2
D gene: TRBD1
J gene: TRBJ2-3
CDR3 protein: CASSQYRGNTDTQYF
CDR3 DNA: TGTGCCAGCAGCCAATACAGGGGCAACACAGATACGCAGTATTTT

clone size: -
V gene: TRBV7-7
D gene: -
J gene: TRBJ1-4
CDR3 protein: CASSLGFRGRIATNEKLFF
CDR3 DNA: TGTGCCAGCAGCTTAGGGTTTAGGGGCAGAATCGCAACTAATGAAAAACTGTTTTTT

clone size: -
V gene: TRBV2
D gene: TRBD1
J gene: TRBJ1-6
CDR3 protein: CASRDRESTYNSPLHF
CDR3 DNA: TGTGCCAGCAGGGACAGGGAGTCGACCTATAATTCACCCCTCCACTTT

clone size: -
V gene: TRBV20-1
D gene: -
J gene: TRBJ1-1
CDR3 protein: CSAQGHTEAFF
CDR3 DNA: TGCAGTGCCCAGGGTCACACTGAAGCTTTCTTT

clone size: -
V gene: TRBV5-1
D gene: TRBD1
J gene: TRBJ2-1
CDR3 protein: CASSSGQGLNEQFF
CDR3 DNA: TGCGCCAGCAGCTCTGGACAGGGGCTCAATGAGCAGTTCTTC

clone size: -
V gene: TRBV6-1
D gene: TRBD1
J gene: TRBJ1-2
CDR3 protein: CASSEGRGQAYGYTF
CDR3 DNA: TGTGCCAGCAGTGAAGGGAGGGGACAGGCCTATGGCTACACCTTC

clone size: -
V gene: TRBV5-1
D gene: TRBD2
J gene: TRBJ2-3
CDR3 protein: CASSISGGGDTQYF
CDR3 DNA: TGCGCCAGCAGCATTAGCGGGGGGGGCGATACGCAGTATTTT

clone size: -
V gene: TRBV6-6
D gene: TRBD2
J gene: TRBJ2-3
CDR3 protein: CASRGLAGGPSDTQYF
CDR3 DNA: TGTGCCAGCAGGGGACTAGCGGGAGGGCCTTCGGATACGCAGTATTTT

clone size: -
V gene: TRBV5-8
D gene: -
J gene: TRBJ2-5
CDR3 protein: CASSLIINQETQYF
CDR3 DNA: TGTGCCAGCAGCTTGATCATCAACCAAGAGACCCAGTACTTC

clone size: -
V gene: TRBV5-5
D gene: -
J gene: TRBJ2-2
CDR3 protein: CASSFQVVGVTGELFF
CDR3 DNA: TGTGCCAGCAGCTTCCAGGTGGTAGGGGTCACCGGGGAGCTGTTTTTT

clone size: -
V gene: TRBV19
D gene: -
J gene: TRBJ1-3
CDR3 protein: CASRRQSKRNTIYF
CDR3 DNA: TGTGCCAGTAGGCGACAGTCCAAGCGAAACACCATATATTTT

clone size: -
V gene: TRBV5-1
D gene: TRBD2
J gene: TRBJ2-1
CDR3 protein: CASSLRGTSVSSYNEQFF
CDR3 DNA: TGCGCCAGCAGCTTGAGGGGGACTAGCGTCAGCTCCTACAATGAGCAGTTCTTC

clone size: once
V gene: TRBV5-1
D gene: TRBD1
J gene: TRBJ1-5
CDR3 protein: CASSPTGGNQPQHF
CDR3 DNA: TGCGCCAGCAGCCCGACAGGGGGCAATCAGCCCCAGCATTTT

clone size: -
V gene: TRBV6-5
D gene: TRBD2
J gene: TRBJ2-7
CDR3 protein: CASSYSLAGAYEQYF
CDR3 DNA: TGTGCCAGCAGTTACTCCCTAGCGGGAGCCTACGAGCAGTACTTC

clone size: -
V gene: TRBV10-1
D gene: TRBD1
J gene: TRBJ1-4
CDR3 protein: CASSTGGSNEKLFF
CDR3 DNA: TGCGCCAGCAGTACAGGGGGCTCTAATGAAAAACTGTTTTTT

clone size: -
V gene: TRBV5-1
D gene: TRBD2
J gene: TRBJ2-5
CDR3 protein: CASSLERGGETQYF
CDR3 DNA: TGCGCCAGCAGCTTGGAGCGGGGAGGGGAGACCCAGTACTTC

clone size: -
V gene: TRBV2
D gene: TRBD2
J gene: TRBJ2-2
CDR3 protein: CASSPPGLAGEVTGELFF
CDR3 DNA: TGTGCCAGCAGCCCTCCGGGACTAGCGGGAGAGGTCACCGGGGAGCTGTTTTTT

clone size: -
V gene: TRBV6-1
D gene: TRBD2
J gene: TRBJ2-6
CDR3 protein: CASSELAGFSGANVLTF
CDR3 DNA: TGTGCCAGCAGTGAACTAGCGGGGTTCTCTGGGGCCAACGTCCTGACTTTC

clone size: -
V gene: TRBV28
D gene: TRBD1
J gene: TRBJ2-1
CDR3 protein: CASRTIRQGWNEQFF
CDR3 DNA: TGTGCCAGCAGGACTATAAGACAGGGGTGGAATGAGCAGTTCTTC

clone size: -
V gene: TRBV7-9
D gene: -
J gene: TRBJ1-4
CDR3 protein: CASSRRQVANEKLFF
CDR3 DNA: TGTGCCAGCAGCCGGCGACAGGTCGCTAATGAAAAACTGTTTTTT

clone size: -
V gene: TRBV11-2
D gene: -
J gene: TRBJ1-6
CDR3 protein: CASSRPRGVLGNSPLHF
CDR3 DNA: TGTGCCAGCAGCCGACCGCGGGGCGTCCTGGGTAATTCACCCCTCCACTTT

clone size: -
V gene: TRBV7-2
D gene: -
J gene: TRBJ2-1
CDR3 protein: CASSPPRLEQFF
CDR3 DNA: TGTGCCAGCAGCCCACCTAGATTGGAGCAGTTCTTC

clone size: -
V gene: TRBV6-5
D gene: TRBD1
J gene: TRBJ1-1
CDR3 protein: CATTTDRGSKKAFF
CDR3 DNA: TGTGCCACCACAACAGACAGGGGCTCTAAGAAGGCTTTCTTT

clone size: -
V gene: TRBV28
D gene: TRBD2
J gene: TRBJ2-7
CDR3 protein: CASSLESGRSAEQYF
CDR3 DNA: TGTGCCAGCAGTTTGGAGAGCGGGAGGTCCGCCGAGCAGTACTTC

clone size: -
V gene: TRBV7-9
D gene: TRBD1
J gene: TRBJ2-2
CDR3 protein: CASSMGQVMLNTGELFF
CDR3 DNA: TGTGCCAGCAGCATGGGACAGGTGATGTTGAACACCGGGGAGCTGTTTTTT

clone size: -
V gene: TRBV30
D gene: TRBD2
J gene: TRBJ2-5
CDR3 protein: CAWTSSGGFETQYF
CDR3 DNA: TGTGCCTGGACCTCGAGCGGGGGGTTCGAGACCCAGTACTTC

clone size: -
V gene: TRBV27
D gene: TRBD1
J gene: TRBJ1-6
CDR3 protein: CASRLIPSGTGSASINSPLHF
CDR3 DNA: TGTGCCAGCAGACTAATCCCGAGCGGGACAGGGTCCGCTTCCATTAATTCACCCCTCCACTTT